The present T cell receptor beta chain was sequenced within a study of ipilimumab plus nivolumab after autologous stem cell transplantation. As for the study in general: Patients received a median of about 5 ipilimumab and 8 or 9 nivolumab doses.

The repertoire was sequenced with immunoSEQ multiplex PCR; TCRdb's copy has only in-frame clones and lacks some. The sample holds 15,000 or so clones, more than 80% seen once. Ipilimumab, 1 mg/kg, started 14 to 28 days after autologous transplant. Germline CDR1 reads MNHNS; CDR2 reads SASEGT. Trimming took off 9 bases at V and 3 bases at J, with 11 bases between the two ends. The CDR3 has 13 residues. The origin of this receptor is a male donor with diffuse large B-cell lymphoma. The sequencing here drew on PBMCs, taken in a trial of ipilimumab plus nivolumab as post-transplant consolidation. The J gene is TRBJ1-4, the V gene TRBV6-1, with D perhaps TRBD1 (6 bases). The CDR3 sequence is CASLGAANEKLFF. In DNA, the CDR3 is TGTGCCAGTTTGGGGGCCGCTAATGAAAAACTGTTTTTT.